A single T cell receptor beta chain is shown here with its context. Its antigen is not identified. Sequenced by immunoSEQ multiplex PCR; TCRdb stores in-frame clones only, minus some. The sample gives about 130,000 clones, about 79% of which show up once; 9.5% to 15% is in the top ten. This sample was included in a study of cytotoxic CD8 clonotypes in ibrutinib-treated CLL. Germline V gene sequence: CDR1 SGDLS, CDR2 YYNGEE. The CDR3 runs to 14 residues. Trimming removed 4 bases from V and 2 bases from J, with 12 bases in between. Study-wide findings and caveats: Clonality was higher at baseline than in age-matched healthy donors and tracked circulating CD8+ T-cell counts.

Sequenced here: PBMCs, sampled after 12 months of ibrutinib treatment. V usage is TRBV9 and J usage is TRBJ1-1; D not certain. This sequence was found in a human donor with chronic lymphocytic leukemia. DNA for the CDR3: TGTGCCAGCAGCCCGAACCCCGGTAACACTGAAGCTTTCTTT. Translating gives CASSPNPGNTEAFF.